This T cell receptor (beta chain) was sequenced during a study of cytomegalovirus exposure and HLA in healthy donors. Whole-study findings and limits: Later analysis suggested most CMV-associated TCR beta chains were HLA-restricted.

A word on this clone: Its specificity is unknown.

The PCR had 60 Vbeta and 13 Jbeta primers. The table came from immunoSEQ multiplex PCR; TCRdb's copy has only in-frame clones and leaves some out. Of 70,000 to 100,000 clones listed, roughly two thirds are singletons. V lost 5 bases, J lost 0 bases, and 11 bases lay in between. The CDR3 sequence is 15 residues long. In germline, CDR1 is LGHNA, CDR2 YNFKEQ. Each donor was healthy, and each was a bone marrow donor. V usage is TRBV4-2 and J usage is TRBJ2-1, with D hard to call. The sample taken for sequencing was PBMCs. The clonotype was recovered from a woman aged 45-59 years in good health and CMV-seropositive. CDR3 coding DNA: TGTGCCAGCAGCTGGTTGGCGGACTCCTACAATGAGCAGTTCTTC. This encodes CASSWLADSYNEQFF.